A single sample gave rise to the 23 T cell receptor beta chains below, sequenced in a study of beta chain features in type 1 diabetes. As every portion of the isolated RNA was reverse transcribed, the sequencing read expressed TCRB transcripts. Produced via immunoSEQ multiplex PCR; TCRdb's table is partial and in-frame only. The sample has 200,000 to 250,000 clones, more than 9% seen once. What was sequenced was naive CD4+ T cells from blood. The origin of the receptors is a woman aged 18-29 years in good health.

The chain links TRBV5-1 to TRBJ1-1, with 7 positions matching TRBD1. Germline V lookup: CDR1 SGHRS, CDR2 YFSETQ. The CDR3 covers 11 residues. With V trimmed by 3 bases and J by 10 bases, 3 bases remained unmatched. The CDR3 nucleotides are TGCGCCAGCAGCTCAGACAGGGCAGCTTTCTTT. Its translation is CASSSDRAAFF.

The table lists this clone with many counts. This chain joins TRBV11-2 and TRBJ2-5, with 7 positions matching TRBD2. This CDR3 is 12 amino acids long. Germline lookup yields CDR1 SGHAT and CDR2 FQNNGV. With V trimmed by 5 bases and J by 4 bases, 1 base remained unmatched. In DNA form, the CDR3 reads TGTGCCAGCAGCGGGAGGGCAGAGACCCAGTACTTC. Protein: CASSGRAETQYF.

This clone was seen only a few times. The chain recombines TRBV4-1 with TRBJ1-2; D is ambiguous. Trimming shortened V by 1 base and J by 0 bases, and 9 bases separated the two germline ends. CDR3 size: 15 residues. Looked up from germline, CDR1 is MGHRA and CDR2 is YSYEKL. The CDR3 loop reads CASSQVFTANYGYTF. The CDR3 DNA reads TGCGCCAGCAGCCAAGTCTTTACAGCTAACTATGGCTACACCTTC.

A few counts support this clone. The chain combines TRBV6-1 with TRBJ1-2; 8 bases are a match to TRBD1. V lost 4 bases, J lost 4 bases, and 5 bases stayed unmatched. The CDR3 spans 14 residues. Germline V gene data show CDR1 as MNHNS and CDR2 as SASEGT. The CDR3 DNA reads TGTGCCAGCAGTGTAGGGACAGGAATCTATGGCTACACCTTC. It encodes CASSVGTGIYGYTF.

To note about this clone: A junction end diverges from the germline sequence, so it may reflect a read error. The chain recombines TRBV7-9 with TRBJ1-2, with a tentative D call TRBD1 (5 bases). CDR1 and CDR2 from the germline V gene are SEHNR and FQNEAQ (reference sequence). This CDR3 comprises 13 residues. Written as DNA, the CDR3 is TGTGCCAGCAGTTTAGACAGAGCCTATGGCTACACCTTC. Translating gives CASSLDRAYGYTF.

This clone was seen only a few times. The V and J genes are TRBV19 and TRBJ2-2; D gene unclear. The CDR3 length is 12 residues. CDR1 and CDR2 (germline): LNHDA, SQIVND (reference sequence). V was cut by 6 bases and J by 5 bases, with 7 bases left in between. The CDR3 DNA reads TGTGCCAGTAGGTTCCCAACCGGGGAGCTGTTTTTT. Amino acids: CASRFPTGELFF.

This sequence joins TRBV4-1 and TRBJ2-5; TRBD2 agrees at 7 bases. The V segment lost 0 bases and the J segment 2 bases; nucleotides outside the gene matches: 9. Germline V CDR1 and CDR2: MGHRA, YSYEKL. CDR3 length equals 17 residues. CDR3 nucleotides: TGCGCCAGCAGCCAAGACGGGGGAGGGGCTCGGCAAGAGACCCAGTACTTC. The encoded protein is CASSQDGGGARQETQYF.

The rearrangement joins TRBV5-6 to TRBJ2-3; unclear D gene. CDR1 is SGHDT and CDR2 is YYEEEE in the germline V gene. This CDR3 has 12 amino acids. Trimming shortened V by 4 bases and J by 2 bases, and 5 bases separated the two germline ends. In DNA, the CDR3 is TGTGCCAGCAGCCCTAACACAGATACGCAGTATTTT. This gives the protein CASSPNTDTQYF.

The J gene is TRBJ1-1, the V gene TRBV5-1, with TRBD1 as a possible D gene (6 bases). Germline V gives CDR1 SGHRS, CDR2 YFSETQ. This CDR3 contains 11 residues. V was cut by 5 bases and J by 4 bases, with 6 bases left in between. CDR3 coding DNA: TGCGCCAGCAGGGACAGCACTGAAGCTTTCTTT. As protein: CASRDSTEAFF.

This clone has more than one count but fewer than ten. The genes are TRBV5-6 and TRBJ1-5; perhaps TRBD1 as D (6 bases). The germline gives CDR1 SGHDT, CDR2 YYEEEE. The CDR3 is 15 amino acids. Trimming took off 6 bases at V and 3 bases at J, with 16 bases between the two ends. Here the CDR3 reads CASTHGAGANQPQHF. DNA for the CDR3: TGTGCCAGCACCCACGGCGCGGGGGCCAATCAGCCCCAGCATTTT.

The genes are TRBV6-1 and TRBJ1-2; possibly TRBD1 for D (6 bases). Germline loops: CDR1 MNHNS, CDR2 SASEGT. CDR3 length: 14 amino acids. V was shortened by 6 bases and J by 4 bases, with 15 bases between the two germline ends. The CDR3 DNA is TGTGCCAGCAGGGCACCAGGGGAGGGCTATGGCTACACCTTC. Translated, it gives CASRAPGEGYGYTF.

The chain uses TRBV9 and TRBJ1-2, with 7 bases fitting TRBD1. Germline loops: CDR1 SGDLS, CDR2 YYNGEE. V was clipped by 4 bases and J by 0 bases; unmatched bases: 3. CDR3 size: 14 residues. The CDR3 spells CASSRTGANYGYTF. In nucleotides, the CDR3 is TGTGCCAGCAGCCGGACAGGAGCTAACTATGGCTACACCTTC.

This clone was recorded a few times. CDR3 loop: CSVRYGEKGYTF. The CDR3, as DNA: TGCAGCGTTCGATATGGGGAGAAGGGCTACACCTTC. V and J are TRBV29-1 and TRBJ1-2; no clear D gene. The CDR3 spans 12 residues. From germline, CDR1 is SQVTM and CDR2 ANQGSEA. V lost 5 bases and J 8 bases, leaving 15 bases between the germline ends.

This clone came up a few times. The rearrangement uses TRBV6-6 and TRBJ2-1, with TRBD2 matching 13 bases. J gave up 2 bases and V 8 bases, and 6 bases lay outside the gene matches. The CDR3 runs 16 residues. The germline CDR1 and CDR2 sequences are MNHNY and SVGAGI (reference sequence). The DNA for the CDR3 is TGTGCCAGCGGGACTAGCGGGATCCAACCCTACAATGAGCAGTTCTTC. Residues: CASGTSGIQPYNEQFF.

The chain is built from TRBV19 and TRBJ1-5, with D maybe TRBD1 (6 bases). V was pared by 5 bases and J by 6 bases, with 17 bases between. In germline, CDR1 is LNHDA, CDR2 SQIVND (reference sequence). CDR3 length: 15 amino acids. DNA for the CDR3: TGTGCCAGTAGTGGCTACAGGGTCCCCGGTCAGCCCCAGCATTTT. This sequence encodes CASSGYRVPGQPQHF.

In its sample, this clone was seen a few times. The chain carries TRBV19 and TRBJ1-1; 9 bases align to TRBD1. CDR3 size: 15 residues. With 4 bases clipped from V and 2 bases from J, the junction kept 5 bases outside the gene matches. Germline-derived CDR1 and CDR2 are LNHDA and SQIVND (reference sequence). The CDR3 reads CASSTRGQGNTEAFF. CDR3 nucleotides: TGTGCCAGTAGTACCCGGGGACAGGGAAACACTGAAGCTTTCTTT.

Concerning this clone: The sample has other DNA sequences that encode this CDR3 too. The V call is TRBV30, the J call TRBJ1-4; 8 bases are shared with TRBD1. Unmatched junction bases numbered 3, after V lost 5 bases and J lost 7 bases. The CDR3 loop spans 12 amino acids. Germline V gene lookup returns CDR1 GTSNPN and CDR2 SVGIG (reference sequence). For the CDR3, the DNA is TGTGCCTGGGGACAGGGAGGTGAAAAACTGTTTTTT. The encoded protein is CAWGQGGEKLFF.

This sequence joins TRBV7-2 and TRBJ2-7, with 7 positions matching TRBD2. The CDR3 is 14 residues long. Germline loops: CDR1 SGHTA, CDR2 FQGNSA. Trimming cost V 1 base and J 3 bases; bases outside gene matches: 3. DNA of the CDR3: TGTGCCAGCAGCTTAGAAGCTAGCGGCTACGAGCAGTACTTC. This translates into CASSLEASGYEQYF.

This clone turned up a few times. The J gene is TRBJ1-2, the V gene TRBV9; TRBD1 aligns across 8 bases. The germline CDR1 and CDR2 sequences are SGDLS and YYNGEE. The CDR3 has 13 amino acids. With 6 bases clipped from V and 7 bases from J, the junction kept 8 bases outside the gene matches. The CDR3 reads CASTEQGDRGYTF. The CDR3 DNA is TGTGCCAGCACCGAACAGGGGGATCGTGGCTACACCTTC.

This clone was detected a few times. This chain connects TRBV11-2 to TRBJ1-5; 9 nucleotides match TRBD1. This CDR3 is 17 amino acids long. Trimming at V came to 4 bases and at J to 5 bases, leaving 12 bases not matched to a gene. Germline loops: CDR1 SGHAT, CDR2 FQNNGV. CDR3 protein: CASSWPGQGFSDQPQHF. CDR3 bases: TGTGCCAGCAGCTGGCCGGGACAGGGTTTTTCGGATCAGCCCCAGCATTTT.

This clone was detected a few times. The V and J genes are TRBV18 and TRBJ1-5; no definite D call. The CDR3 runs to 13 residues. The germline V gene encodes CDR1 KGHSH and CDR2 LQKENI. V dropped 4 bases and J dropped 5 bases, with 9 bases sitting between them. This CDR3 is CASSLERDQPQHF. DNA of the CDR3: TGTGCCAGCTCACTTGAAAGAGATCAGCCCCAGCATTTT.

The chain links TRBV2 to TRBJ1-5, with 9 bases lining up with TRBD1. Germline loops: CDR1 SNHLY, CDR2 FYNNEI. The CDR3 spans 15 residues. After removal of 4 bases from V and 4 bases from J, the junction contained 5 bases not matched to a gene. In nucleotides, the CDR3 is TGTGCCAGCAGTGGACAGGGGGGGGTTAATCAGCCCCAGCATTTT. It is translated as CASSGQGGVNQPQHF.

This clone was recorded a few times. The genes are TRBV5-4 and TRBJ1-1, with 7 bases identical to TRBD1. Trimming removed 3 bases from V and 0 bases from J; junction bases left unmatched: 2. CDR1 SGHNT and CDR2 YYREEE come from the germline V gene (reference sequence). This CDR3 contains 14 residues. The CDR3 sequence: CASSSQGLNTEAFF. The CDR3 DNA sequence: TGTGCCAGCAGCTCACAGGGGTTGAACACTGAAGCTTTCTTT.